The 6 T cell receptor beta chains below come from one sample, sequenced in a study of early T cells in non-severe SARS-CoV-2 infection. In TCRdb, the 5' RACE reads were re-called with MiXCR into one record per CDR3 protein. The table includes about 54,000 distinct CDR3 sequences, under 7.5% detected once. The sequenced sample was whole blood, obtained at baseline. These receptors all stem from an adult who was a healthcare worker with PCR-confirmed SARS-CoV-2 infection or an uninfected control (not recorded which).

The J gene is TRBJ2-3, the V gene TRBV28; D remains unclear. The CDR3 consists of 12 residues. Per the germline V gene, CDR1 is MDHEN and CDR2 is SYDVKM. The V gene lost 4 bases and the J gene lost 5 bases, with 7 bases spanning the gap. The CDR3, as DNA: TGTGCCAGCAGTTGGCCGGGAGATACGCAGTATTTT. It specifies CASSWPGDTQYF.

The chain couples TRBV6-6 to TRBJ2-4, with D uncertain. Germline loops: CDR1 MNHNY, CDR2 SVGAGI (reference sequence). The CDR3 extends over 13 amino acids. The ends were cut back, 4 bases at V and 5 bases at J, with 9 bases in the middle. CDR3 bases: TGTGCCAGCAGTTTAGGTGCTCAAAACATTCAGTACTTC. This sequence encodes CASSLGAQNIQYF.

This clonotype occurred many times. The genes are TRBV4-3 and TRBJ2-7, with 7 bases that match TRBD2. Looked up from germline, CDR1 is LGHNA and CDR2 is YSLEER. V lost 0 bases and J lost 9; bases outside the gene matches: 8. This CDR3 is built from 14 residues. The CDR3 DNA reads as TGCGCCAGCAGCCAAGATGAGCGGGGAGAAAGGCAGTACTTC. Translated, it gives CASSQDERGERQYF.

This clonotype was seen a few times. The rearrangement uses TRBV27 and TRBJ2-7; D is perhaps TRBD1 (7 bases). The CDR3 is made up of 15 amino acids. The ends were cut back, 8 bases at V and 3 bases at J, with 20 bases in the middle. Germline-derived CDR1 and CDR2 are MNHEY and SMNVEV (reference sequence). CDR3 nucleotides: TGTGCCAGCGCCCGGACAGGCGGAGGGAGCTACGAGCAGTACTTC. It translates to CASARTGGGSYEQYF.

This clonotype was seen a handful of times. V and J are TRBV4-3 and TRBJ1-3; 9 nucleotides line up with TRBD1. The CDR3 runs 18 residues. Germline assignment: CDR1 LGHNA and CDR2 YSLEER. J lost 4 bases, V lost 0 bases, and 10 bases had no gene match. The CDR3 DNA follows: TGCGCCAGCAGCCAAGAGGGGCTCGACAGGGGGACCGGAAACACCATATATTTT. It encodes CASSQEGLDRGTGNTIYF.

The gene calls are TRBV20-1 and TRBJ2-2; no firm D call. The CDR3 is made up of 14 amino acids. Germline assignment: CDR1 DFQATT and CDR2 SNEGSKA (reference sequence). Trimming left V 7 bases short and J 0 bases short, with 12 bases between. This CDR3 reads CSGRAGSNTGELFF. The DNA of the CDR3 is TGCAGTGGACGGGCTGGCTCGAACACCGGGGAGCTGTTTTTT.